These 21 T cell receptor beta chains were all obtained from the same sample, sequenced in a study of shared clonotypes between healthy human individuals. The data were produced by immunoSEQ multiplex PCR, yet TCRdb's version contains in-frame clones alone and is incomplete. The profile shows millions of clones, about 95% of them singletons. CD45RO-negative CD8 cells positively selected for CCR7 made up the naive population, which excluded terminally differentiated effector memory CD45RA+ cells. The sample taken for sequencing was naive CD8+ T cells sorted from blood. These receptors came from a man younger than 35 in good health.

About this clone: The same CDR3 is also encoded by other DNA sequences in this sample. V is TRBV9 and J is TRBJ2-7, with 8 bases aligning to TRBD2. The germline gives CDR1 SGDLS, CDR2 YYNGEE. The V segment lost 4 bases and the J segment 0 bases; nucleotides outside the gene matches: 6. This CDR3 is built from 15 residues. The CDR3 coding sequence is TGTGCCAGCAGCCCCGGGGGGGGGCTCTCCTACGAGCAGTACTTC. Protein sequence: CASSPGGGLSYEQYF. The full variable domain, its missing parts supplied by reference TRBV9 and TRBJ2-7, is DSGVTQTPKHLITATGQRVTLRCSPRSGDLSVYWYQQSLDQGLQFLIQYYNGEERAKGNILERFSAQQFPDLHSELNLSSLELGDSALYFCASSPGGGLSYEQYFGPGTRLTVT.

This clone occurred once. The chain has TRBV27 and TRBJ2-3; 7 bases are shared with TRBD2. Germline V gene lookup returns CDR1 MNHEY and CDR2 SMNVEV (reference sequence). The CDR3 consists of 17 residues. The J segment lost 3 bases and the V segment lost 2 bases, leaving 11 bases of the junction unmatched. In nucleotides, the CDR3 is TGTGCCAGCAGTTTAGACCTTACTAGCGCGACTACAGATACGCAGTATTTT. Its translation: CASSLDLTSATTDTQYF.

V and J are TRBV6-7 and TRBJ2-7; 8 bases map to TRBD1. TRBV6-7 is marked as an open reading frame, function uncertain. The CDR3 is 18 amino acids. Trimming took 6 bases from V and 0 from J; bases not matched to a gene: 16. The CDR3 loop reads CASRPMDREGGGSYEQYF. The CDR3 DNA reads as TGTGCCAGCAGACCGATGGACAGGGAAGGGGGAGGCTCCTACGAGCAGTACTTC.

The sample holds a few counts of this clone. The sample has other DNA sequences that encode this CDR3 too. The chain recombines TRBV4-3 with TRBJ2-3, with 12 bases that match TRBD2. Germline-derived CDR1 and CDR2 are LGHNA and YSLEER. The CDR3 has 16 amino acids. The V gene end was trimmed by 4 bases and the J gene end by 0 bases; junction bases not matched to a gene: 2. The CDR3 sequence is CASSPGTSGSTDTQYF. The CDR3 DNA reads TGCGCCAGCAGCCCCGGGACTAGCGGGAGCACAGATACGCAGTATTTT.

The genes are TRBV11-2 and TRBJ2-2; the D gene is possibly TRBD1 (6 bases). The V and J ends lost 0 bases and 0 bases respectively, with 14 bases between them. The CDR3 is made up of 18 amino acids. CDR1 SGHAT and CDR2 FQNNGV come from the germline V gene. The CDR3 DNA reads TGTGCCAGCAGCTTAGAGGGGACACCCGCCACGAACACCGGGGAGCTGTTTTTT. It codes for CASSLEGTPATNTGELFF. The full variable domain, in which reference TRBV11-2 and TRBJ2-2 provide the parts outside the CDR3, is EAGVAQSPRYKIIEKRQSVAFWCNPISGHATLYWYQQILGQGPKLLIQFQNNGVVDDSQLPKDRFSAERLKGVDSTLKIQPAKLEDSAVYLCASSLEGTPATNTGELFFGEGSRLTVL.

This chain uses TRBV7-9 with TRBJ1-1; 7 bases are a match to TRBD1. This CDR3 is 15 amino acids long. The germline gives CDR1 SEHNR, CDR2 FQNEAQ (reference sequence). The trim removed 5 bases at V and 4 bases at J, leaving 10 bases unmatched. This CDR3 reads CASSPGGGLGTEAFF. The CDR3 DNA is TGTGCCAGCAGCCCAGGGGGGGGTTTGGGCACTGAAGCTTTCTTT.

The chain uses TRBV7-9 and TRBJ2-6; a possible D gene is TRBD2 (6 bases). CDR1 is SEHNR, CDR2 FQNEAQ, per germline (reference sequence). Trimming took 3 bases from V and 14 from J, leaving 11 bases between them. This CDR3 comprises 12 residues. The CDR3 spells CASSFNSGLLTF. The CDR3 region has the DNA TGTGCCAGCAGCTTTAACAGCGGGCTCCTGACTTTC.

The chain couples TRBV4-1 to TRBJ1-2; the D is unclear. This CDR3 is built from 14 residues. Per the germline V gene, CDR1 is MGHRA and CDR2 is YSYEKL. With 0 bases removed from V and 8 bases from J, the gap between germline ends came to 13 bases. In nucleotides, the CDR3 is TGCGCCAGCAGCCAAGATCCCGCACGAGCAGGCTACACCTTC. Translation gives CASSQDPARAGYTF.

This clone was picked up a small number of times. In nucleotides, the CDR3 is TGCGCCAGCAGCCAGGACCCACCGGGGCCAAGAAATTCACCCCTCCACTTT. Its protein is CASSQDPPGPRNSPLHF. This chain links TRBV4-1 with TRBJ1-6, with a possible D match to TRBD1 (5 bases). Germline CDR1 reads MGHRA; CDR2 reads YSYEKL. This CDR3 is 17 amino acids long. V was shortened by 3 bases and J by 7 bases, with 19 bases between the two germline ends.

On this clone: This sample includes further DNA sequences coding for the same CDR3. V gene TRBV4-1 combines with J gene TRBJ1-1, with D perhaps matching TRBD1 (5 bases). Between the trimmed V and J ends, which lost 0 bases and 3 bases, there was a span of 8 bases. This CDR3 contains 14 residues. Germline CDR1 MGHRA, CDR2 YSYEKL. The CDR3 here is CASSQEGVDTEAFF. The CDR3 nucleotides are TGCGCCAGCAGCCAAGAAGGGGTAGACACTGAAGCTTTCTTT.

This clone appeared once. The rearrangement links TRBV4-1 to TRBJ2-7; no clear D gene. CDR1 MGHRA and CDR2 YSYEKL come from the germline V gene. This CDR3 spans 15 amino acids. V dropped 0 bases and J dropped 0 bases, with 9 bases sitting between them. The CDR3 DNA sequence: TGCGCCAGCAGCCAAGAGACCCAAAGCTCCTACGAGCAGTACTTC. Its protein is CASSQETQSSYEQYF.

CDR3 sequence reads: CASSPTGATEAFF. CDR3 bases: TGTGCCAGCAGCCCGACAGGGGCCACTGAAGCTTTCTTT. This sequence joins TRBV7-3 and TRBJ1-1; 8 positions match TRBD1. The V segment lost 5 bases and the J segment 4 bases; nucleotides outside the gene matches: 3. The CDR3 consists of 13 residues. Germline V lookup: CDR1 SGHTA, CDR2 FQGTGA.

The sample holds one count of this clone. The CDR3 region is CASSPEVTYEQYF. CDR3 DNA sequence: TGTGCCAGCTCACCCGAGGTAACCTACGAGCAGTACTTC. This rearrangement joins TRBV18 to TRBJ2-7; unclear D gene. Between the trimmed V and J ends, which lost 3 bases and 2 bases, there was a span of 8 bases. Per germline, CDR1 KGHSH and CDR2 LQKENI. The CDR3 length is 13 residues.

The J gene is TRBJ2-1, the V gene TRBV5-3, with 9 bases fitting TRBD1. TRBV5-3 has ORF status, its function being uncertain. V gave up 3 bases and J gave up 0 bases; unmatched junction bases: 16. The CDR3 consists of 20 residues. For the CDR3, the DNA is TGTGCCAGAAGCTCCCGGGACAGGGCCCCTAGCGGTCCCTCCTACAATGAGCAGTTCTTC. It yields the protein CARSSRDRAPSGPSYNEQFF.

This clone was recorded a few times. Other DNA sequences in the sample encode the same CDR3. The chain combines TRBV7-9 with TRBJ2-7; 10 nucleotides align to TRBD1. The CDR3 spans 14 residues. Germline loops: CDR1 SEHNR, CDR2 FQNEAQ (reference sequence). The J segment lost 3 bases and the V segment lost 4 bases, leaving 3 bases of the junction unmatched. The CDR3 nucleotides are TGTGCCAGCAGCTCCCGGGACAGGGGCTACGAGCAGTACTTC. Encoded protein: CASSSRDRGYEQYF.

This rearrangement joins TRBV5-6 to TRBJ1-4; D unclear. Between the trimmed V and J ends, which lost 0 bases and 2 bases, there was a span of 14 bases. Looked up from germline, CDR1 is SGHDT and CDR2 is YYEEEE. The CDR3 is made up of 17 amino acids. The chain's CDR3 is CASSLAGHGETNEKLFF. DNA for the CDR3: TGTGCCAGCAGCTTGGCTGGGCACGGGGAGACTAATGAAAAACTGTTTTTT.

Only a few counts were recorded for this clone. The gene calls are TRBV7-2 and TRBJ1-6, with D perhaps TRBD1 (5 bases). CDR3 length: 17 amino acids. The germline V and J ends were trimmed by 0 bases and 9 bases, with 18 bases remaining between them. CDR1 is SGHTA, CDR2 FQGNSA, per germline. The CDR3 DNA sequence: TGTGCCAGCAGCTTAGCGAAGAGCGGGGCCAGTAGTTCACCCCTCCACTTT. Translation: CASSLAKSGASSSPLHF.

The chain combines TRBV19 with TRBJ1-3, with 10 positions matching TRBD1. With 3 bases clipped from V and 0 bases from J, the junction kept 17 bases outside the gene matches. This CDR3 is 21 amino acids long. The germline V gene encodes CDR1 LNHDA and CDR2 SQIVND (reference sequence). CDR3 coding DNA: TGTGCCAGTAGTATCACCCTCTCGCGACAGGGGGCCCTAAGCTCTGGAAACACCATATATTTT. It is translated as CASSITLSRQGALSSGNTIYF.

The chain joins TRBV27 to TRBJ2-1, with 11 nucleotides matching TRBD2. The CDR3 contains 17 residues. Per the germline V gene, CDR1 is MNHEY and CDR2 is SMNVEV (reference sequence). V lost 2 bases, J lost 7 bases, and 10 bases stayed unmatched. The CDR3 DNA sequence: TGTGCCAGCAGTTTAATGTCCGTAGCGGGAGGGGGGAATGAGCAGTTCTTC. It yields the protein CASSLMSVAGGGNEQFF.

The gene calls are TRBV6-1 and TRBJ1-1; D is unresolved. Germline V gene sequence: CDR1 MNHNS, CDR2 SASEGT. Trimming removed 6 bases at V and 0 bases at J, with 14 bases between. The CDR3 sequence is 15 residues long. The DNA of the CDR3 is TGTGCCAGCAGCGTTGTAGAGGCCATGAACACTGAAGCTTTCTTT. It yields the protein CASSVVEAMNTEAFF.

Comments on this clone: Other nucleotide sequences from this sample produce the same CDR3. This chain connects TRBV6-5 to TRBJ1-2; perhaps TRBD1 as D (6 bases). There are 13 residues in the CDR3. Trimming removed 0 bases at V and 8 bases at J, with 10 bases between. CDR1 is MNHEY, CDR2 SVGAGI, per germline. The CDR3 DNA sequence: TGTGCCAGCAGTTACTCGGGGGGCGACGGCTACACCTTC. Amino acids: CASSYSGGDGYTF.